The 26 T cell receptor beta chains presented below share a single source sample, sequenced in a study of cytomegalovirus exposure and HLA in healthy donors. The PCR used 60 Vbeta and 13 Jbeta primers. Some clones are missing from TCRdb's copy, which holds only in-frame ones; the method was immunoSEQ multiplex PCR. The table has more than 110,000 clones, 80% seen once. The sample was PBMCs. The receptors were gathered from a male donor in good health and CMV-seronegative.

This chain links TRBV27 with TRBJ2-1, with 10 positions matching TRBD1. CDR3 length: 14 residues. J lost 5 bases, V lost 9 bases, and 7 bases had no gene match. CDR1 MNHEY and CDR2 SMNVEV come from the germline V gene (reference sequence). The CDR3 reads CASGWTGGDNEQFF. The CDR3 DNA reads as TGTGCCAGTGGGTGGACAGGGGGTGACAATGAGCAGTTCTTC.

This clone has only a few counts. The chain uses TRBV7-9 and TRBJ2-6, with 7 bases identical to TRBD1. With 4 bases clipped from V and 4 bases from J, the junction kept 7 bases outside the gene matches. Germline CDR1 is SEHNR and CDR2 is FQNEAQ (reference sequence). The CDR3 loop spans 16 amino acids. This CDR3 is CASSSDRAPGANVLTF. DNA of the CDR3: TGTGCCAGCAGCTCCGACAGGGCCCCAGGGGCCAACGTCCTGACTTTC. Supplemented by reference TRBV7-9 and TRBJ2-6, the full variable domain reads DTGVSQNPRHKITKRGQNVTFRCDPISEHNRLYWYRQTLGQGPEFLTYFQNEAQLEKSRLLSDRFSAERPKGSFSTLEIQRTEQGDSAMYLCASSSDRAPGANVLTFGAGSRLTVL.

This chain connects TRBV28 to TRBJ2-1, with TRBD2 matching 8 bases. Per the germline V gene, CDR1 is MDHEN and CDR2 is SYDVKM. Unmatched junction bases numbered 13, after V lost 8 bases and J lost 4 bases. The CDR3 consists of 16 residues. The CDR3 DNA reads TGTGCCAGCTACGGACTGCGGGGGGCAAGTTACAATGAGCAGTTCTTC. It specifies CASYGLRGASYNEQFF.

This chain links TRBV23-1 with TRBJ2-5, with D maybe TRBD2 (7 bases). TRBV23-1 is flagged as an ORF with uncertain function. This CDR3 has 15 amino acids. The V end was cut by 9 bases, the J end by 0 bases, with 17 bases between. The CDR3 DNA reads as TGCGCCAGTCTTAGGGGGGGCCCTAACCAAGAGACCCAGTACTTC. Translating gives CASLRGGPNQETQYF.

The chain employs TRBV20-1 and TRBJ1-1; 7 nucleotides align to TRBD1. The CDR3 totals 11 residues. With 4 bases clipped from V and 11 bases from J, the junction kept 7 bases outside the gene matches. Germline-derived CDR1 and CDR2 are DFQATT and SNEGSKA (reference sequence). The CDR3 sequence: CSAKQGVGAFF. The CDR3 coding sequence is TGCAGTGCTAAGCAGGGGGTGGGGGCTTTCTTT.

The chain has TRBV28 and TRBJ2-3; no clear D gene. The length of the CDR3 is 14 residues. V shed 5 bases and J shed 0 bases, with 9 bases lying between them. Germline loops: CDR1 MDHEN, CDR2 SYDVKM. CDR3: CASSPGASTDTQYF. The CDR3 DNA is TGTGCCAGCAGTCCCGGAGCTAGCACAGATACGCAGTATTTT.

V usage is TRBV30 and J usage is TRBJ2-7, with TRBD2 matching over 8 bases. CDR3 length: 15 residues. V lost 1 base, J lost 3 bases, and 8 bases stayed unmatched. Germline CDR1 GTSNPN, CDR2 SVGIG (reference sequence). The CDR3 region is CAWSDQTSAGYEQYF. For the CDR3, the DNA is TGTGCCTGGAGTGATCAGACTAGCGCGGGCTACGAGCAGTACTTC.

CDR3 residues: CSVGGTGIWTEAFF. The CDR3 bases are TGCAGCGTTGGGGGAACAGGGATTTGGACTGAAGCTTTCTTT. V usage is TRBV29-1 and J usage is TRBJ1-1, with D possibly matching TRBD1 (6 bases). CDR3 length: 14 residues. CDR1 and CDR2 from the germline V gene are SQVTM and ANQGSEA. With 4 bases removed from V and 5 bases from J, the gap between germline ends came to 17 bases. Complete variable domain (other parts from reference TRBV29-1 and TRBJ1-1): SAVISQKPSRDICQRGTSLTIQCQVDSQVTMMFWYRQQPGQSLTLIATANQGSEATYESGFVIDKFPISRPNLTFSTLTVSNMSPEDSSIYLCSVGGTGIWTEAFFGQGTRLTVV.

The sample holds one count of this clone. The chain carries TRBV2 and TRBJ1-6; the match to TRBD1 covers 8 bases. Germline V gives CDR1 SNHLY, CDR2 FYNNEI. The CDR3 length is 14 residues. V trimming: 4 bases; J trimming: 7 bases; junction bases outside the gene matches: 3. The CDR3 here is CASSVTGVNSPLHF. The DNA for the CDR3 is TGTGCCAGCAGTGTGACAGGGGTAAATTCACCCCTCCACTTT.

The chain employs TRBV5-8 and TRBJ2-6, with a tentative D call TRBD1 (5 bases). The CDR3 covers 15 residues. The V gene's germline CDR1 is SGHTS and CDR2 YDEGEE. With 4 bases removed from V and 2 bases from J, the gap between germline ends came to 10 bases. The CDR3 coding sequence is TGTGCCAGCAGCAAGTCGACAGCTGGGGCCAACGTCCTGACTTTC. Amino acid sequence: CASSKSTAGANVLTF.

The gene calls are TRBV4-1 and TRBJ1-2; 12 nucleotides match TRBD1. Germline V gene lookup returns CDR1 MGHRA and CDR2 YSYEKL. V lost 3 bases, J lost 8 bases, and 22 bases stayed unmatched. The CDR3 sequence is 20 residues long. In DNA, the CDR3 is TGCGCCAGCAGCCACCCCCGGGGGGAATCATGGGGACAGGGGGCCTTCGGCTACACCTTC. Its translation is CASSHPRGESWGQGAFGYTF.

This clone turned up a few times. CDR3 protein: CASSQDRVGQPQHF. CDR3 nucleotides: TGTGCCAGCAGCCAAGACAGGGTGGGCCAGCCCCAGCATTTT. The V call is TRBV4-2, the J call TRBJ1-5; tentative D call: TRBD1 (5 bases). Per the germline V gene, CDR1 is LGHNA and CDR2 is YNFKEQ. This CDR3 has 14 amino acids. Trimming took off 0 bases at V and 7 bases at J, with 10 bases between the two ends.

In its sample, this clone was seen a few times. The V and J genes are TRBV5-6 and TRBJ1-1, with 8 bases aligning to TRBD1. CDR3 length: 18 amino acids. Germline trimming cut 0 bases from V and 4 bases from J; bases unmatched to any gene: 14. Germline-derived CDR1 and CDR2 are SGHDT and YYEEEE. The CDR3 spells CASSLGAGRGRRVTEAFF. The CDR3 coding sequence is TGTGCCAGCAGCTTGGGGGCAGGCAGGGGGCGCCGGGTCACTGAAGCTTTCTTT.

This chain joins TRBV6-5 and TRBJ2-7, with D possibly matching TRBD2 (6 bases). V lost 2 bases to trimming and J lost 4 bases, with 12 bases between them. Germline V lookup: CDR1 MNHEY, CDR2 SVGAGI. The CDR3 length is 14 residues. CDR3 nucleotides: TGTGCCAGCAGTTACAGGGGAGGAAGATACGAGCAGTACTTC. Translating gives CASSYRGGRYEQYF.

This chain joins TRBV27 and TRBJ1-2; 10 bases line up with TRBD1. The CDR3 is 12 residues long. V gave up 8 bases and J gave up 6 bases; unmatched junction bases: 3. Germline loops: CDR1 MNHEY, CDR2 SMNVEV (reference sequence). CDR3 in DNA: TGTGCCAGCTGGGGGACAGGGGATGGCTACACCTTC. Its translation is CASWGTGDGYTF.

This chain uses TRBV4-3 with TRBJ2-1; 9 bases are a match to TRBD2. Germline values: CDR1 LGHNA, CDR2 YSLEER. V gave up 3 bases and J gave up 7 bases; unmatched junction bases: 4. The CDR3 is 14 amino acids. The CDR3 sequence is CASSQRGGRNEQFF. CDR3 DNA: TGCGCCAGCAGCCAGCGGGGGGGCAGGAATGAGCAGTTCTTC.

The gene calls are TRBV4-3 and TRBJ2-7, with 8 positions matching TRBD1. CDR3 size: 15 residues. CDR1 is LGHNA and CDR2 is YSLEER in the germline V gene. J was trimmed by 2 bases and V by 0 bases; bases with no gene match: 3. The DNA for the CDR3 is TGCGCCAGCAGCCAAGAGGACAGGGCTACCTACGAGCAGTACTTC. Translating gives CASSQEDRATYEQYF.

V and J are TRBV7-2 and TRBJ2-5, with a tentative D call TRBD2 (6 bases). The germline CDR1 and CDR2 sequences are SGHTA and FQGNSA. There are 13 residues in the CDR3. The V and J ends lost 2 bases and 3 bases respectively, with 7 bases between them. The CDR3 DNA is TGTGCCAGCAGCTTATCGGGGGAAGAGACCCAGTACTTC. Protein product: CASSLSGEETQYF.

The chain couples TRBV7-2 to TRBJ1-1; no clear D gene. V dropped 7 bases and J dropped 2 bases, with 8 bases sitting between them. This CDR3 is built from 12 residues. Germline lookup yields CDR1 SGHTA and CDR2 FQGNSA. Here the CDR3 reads CASNYANTEAFF. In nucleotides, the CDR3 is TGTGCCAGCAACTACGCAAACACTGAAGCTTTCTTT.

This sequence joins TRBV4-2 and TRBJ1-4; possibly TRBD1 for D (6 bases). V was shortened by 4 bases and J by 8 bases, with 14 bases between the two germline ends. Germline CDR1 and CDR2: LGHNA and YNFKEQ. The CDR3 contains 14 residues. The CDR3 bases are TGTGCCAGCAGCCCCAAGGGGGGGCTGGAAAAACTGTTTTTT. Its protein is CASSPKGGLEKLFF.

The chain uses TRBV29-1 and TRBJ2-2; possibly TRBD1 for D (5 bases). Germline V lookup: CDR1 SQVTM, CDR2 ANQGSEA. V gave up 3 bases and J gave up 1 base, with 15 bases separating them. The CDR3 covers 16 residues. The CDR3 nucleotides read TGCAGCGTTGAGGTTCAGGGCCGAGAGAACACCGGGGAGCTGTTTTTT. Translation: CSVEVQGRENTGELFF.

This CDR3 is CASSVSSSSTYEQYF. CDR3 sequence (DNA): TGTGCCAGCAGCGTAAGCTCGTCTTCGACCTACGAGCAGTACTTC. The chain uses TRBV9 and TRBJ2-7; no reliable D call. Germline-derived CDR1 and CDR2 are SGDLS and YYNGEE. Trimming pared 1 base from V and 2 bases from J, leaving 13 bases between. The CDR3 extends over 15 amino acids.

The CDR3 reads CASSLEGAGLNTEAFF. CDR3 nucleotide sequence: TGTGCCAGCAGCTTAGAGGGGGCAGGACTGAACACTGAAGCTTTCTTT. The rearrangement uses TRBV7-6 and TRBJ1-1, with 7 nucleotides matching TRBD1. Unmatched junction bases numbered 5, after V lost 1 base and J lost 0 bases. The CDR3 runs to 16 residues. CDR1 is SGHVS and CDR2 is FNYEAQ in the germline V gene.

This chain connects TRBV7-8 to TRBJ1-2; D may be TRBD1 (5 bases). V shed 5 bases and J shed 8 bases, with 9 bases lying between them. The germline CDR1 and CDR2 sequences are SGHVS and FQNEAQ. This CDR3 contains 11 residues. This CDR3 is CASSPGEGYTF. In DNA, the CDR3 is TGTGCCAGCAGCCCGGGGGAAGGCTACACCTTC. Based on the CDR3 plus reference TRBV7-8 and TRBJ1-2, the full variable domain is GAGVSQSPRYKVAKRGQDVALRCDPISGHVSLFWYQQALGQGPEFLTYFQNEAQLDKSGLPSDRFFAERPEGSVSTLKIQRTQQEDSAVYLCASSPGEGYTFGSGTRLTVV.

CDR3 loop: CASSQGRGAGGYTF. The CDR3 nucleotides are TGTGCCAGCAGCCAGGGACGCGGGGCGGGTGGCTACACCTTC. This rearrangement joins TRBV4-2 to TRBJ1-2, with a weak D call TRBD1 (5 bases). Germline-derived CDR1 and CDR2 are LGHNA and YNFKEQ. V lost 3 bases and J lost 7, with 15 bases in between. CDR3 length: 14 residues.

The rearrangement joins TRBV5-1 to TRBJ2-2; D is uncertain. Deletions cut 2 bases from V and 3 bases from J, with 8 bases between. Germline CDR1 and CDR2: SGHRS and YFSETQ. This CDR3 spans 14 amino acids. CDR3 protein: CASSLNGHTGELFF. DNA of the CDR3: TGCGCCAGCAGCTTAAACGGTCACACCGGGGAGCTGTTTTTT.